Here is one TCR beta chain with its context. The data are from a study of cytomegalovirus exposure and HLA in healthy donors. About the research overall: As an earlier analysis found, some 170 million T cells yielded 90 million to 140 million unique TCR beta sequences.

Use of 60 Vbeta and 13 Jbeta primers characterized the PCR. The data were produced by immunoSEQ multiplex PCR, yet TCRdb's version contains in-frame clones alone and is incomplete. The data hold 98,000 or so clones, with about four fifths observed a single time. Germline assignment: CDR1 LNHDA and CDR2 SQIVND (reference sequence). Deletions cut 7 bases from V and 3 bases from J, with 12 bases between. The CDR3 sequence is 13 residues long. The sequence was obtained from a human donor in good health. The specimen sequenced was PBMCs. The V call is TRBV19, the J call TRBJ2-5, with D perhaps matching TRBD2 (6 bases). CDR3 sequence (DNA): TGTGCCAGTACCGGCGGGGCAGAAGAGACCCAGTACTTC. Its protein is CASTGGAEETQYF.